The table lists the clone carrying this T cell receptor beta chain with many counts. Its antigen is currently unknown. The sample is drawn from a study of CD8 T cells in ankylosing spondylitis. There are 14 residues in the CDR3. V lost 7 bases to trimming and J lost 3 bases; unmatched junction nucleotides: 8. Quantitative 5'-RACE with molecular barcodes generated TCR beta libraries. TCRdb fed the 5' RACE reads into MiXCR, producing one record per CDR3 protein. The profile shows 800,000 to 900,000 distinct CDR3 sequences, 12% of them singletons. Study-wide results and caveats: Characteristic, it appeared, of ankylosing spondylitis blood was a TCR beta motif of about eight highly homologous variants.

The specimen was blood, either unsorted or a sorted T cell fraction (not recorded which). The gene calls are TRBV12-3 or TRBV12-4 and TRBJ1-1; 7 bases align to TRBD1. The sequence came from a male donor with ankylosing spondylitis. The DNA of the CDR3 is TGTGCCAGCAACCGAGGAGGGGGCTACACTGAAGCTTTCTTT. It is translated as CASNRGGGYTEAFF.